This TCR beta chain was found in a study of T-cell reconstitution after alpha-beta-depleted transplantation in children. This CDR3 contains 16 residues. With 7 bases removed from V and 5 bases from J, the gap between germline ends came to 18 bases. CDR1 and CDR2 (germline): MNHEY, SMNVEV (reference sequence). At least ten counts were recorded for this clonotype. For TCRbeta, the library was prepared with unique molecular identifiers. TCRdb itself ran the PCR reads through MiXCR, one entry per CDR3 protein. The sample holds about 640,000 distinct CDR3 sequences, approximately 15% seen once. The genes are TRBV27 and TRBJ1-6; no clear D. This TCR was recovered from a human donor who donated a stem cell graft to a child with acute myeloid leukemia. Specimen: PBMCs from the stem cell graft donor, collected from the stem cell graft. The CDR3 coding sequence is TGTGCCAGCACTCCGGGCATCTCACCTGATAATTCACCCCTCCACTTT. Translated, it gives CASTPGISPDNSPLHF.